The sequence of this T cell receptor beta chain was determined in a study of vaccination effects on CD4 cells after COVID-19 (dated by TCRdb to between 2021 and 2022). With respect to the entire study: In the ViraFEST assay, PBMC were stimulated with viral peptide pools, and antigen-specific CD4+ T cell clonotypes were then identified by expansion using TCR sequencing. Post-vaccine samples across the study were collected a median of 72 days after the second dose, with a range of 14 to 241. Each well held around 2 million PBMC cultured in IMDM containing about 5.4% human AB serum, 9 to 10 IU/ml IL-2 and gentamicin, along with roughly 10 ug/ml peptides. The study compared SARS-CoV-2 spike-specific CD4+ TCR repertoires before and after mRNA vaccination in COVID-19 convalescent patients and infection-naive vaccine recipients. The full study included fewer than eleven COVID-19 convalescent patients and a few SARS-CoV-2-naive healthy vaccine recipients. Cultures from other donors in the study were sequenced with the Oncomine TCR Beta short-read assay on an Illumina iSeq 100.

After about 10 days of culture, CD4+ T cells were isolated with the EasySep CD4+ T cell isolation kit. Each participant received two doses of an mRNA SARS-CoV-2 vaccine, either BNT162b2 or mRNA-1273. Negative nucleocapsid antibody results before and after vaccination confirmed that the healthy vaccine recipients had no prior SARS-CoV-2 infection. On days 3 and 7, half of the culture medium was replaced with fresh IL-2-containing medium. Unless otherwise noted, each peptide stimulation condition was cultured in triplicate wells. PBMC were separated from whole blood using Ficoll-Paque Plus gradient centrifugation and were then either cryopreserved at -140C or used fresh. The QIAamp micro DNA kit was used to extract genomic DNA from the cultured CD4+ T cells. V gives up 3 bases and J gives up 5 bases, and the segment between their germline ends measures 7 bases. The CDR3 goes from the cysteine to the phenylalanine over 12 residues. CDR3 DNA only is kept here, 36 bases in frame from base 1. Looking up the germline V gene (reference sequence) yields CDR1 LGHDT and CDR2 YNNKEL.

What the research found in general, with its limitations: Clones induced by infection and clones induced by vaccination both contracted markedly at late timepoints after vaccination, which fits with T cell responses waning over time. Only a small number of convalescent patients were included, and no early post-infection timepoints were available, which limited the study. Among healthy vaccine recipients, nearly all vaccine-induced clones were SARS-CoV-2 mono-reactive, and only 1 of 255 was cross-reactive with common cold coronaviruses.

Receptor libraries were prepared by the immunoSEQ multiplex PCR assay. DNA from the cultured and isolated CD4+ T cells underwent TCR beta CDR3 sequencing. On the authors' methods: The analysis removed non-productive TCR sequences, trimmed reads to the CDR3 region, and retained only CDR3s that were 7 or more amino acids long. Antigen-specific clonotypes were identified with the MANAFEST web app by comparing expansion in peptide wells against reference cultures. For clones to be considered positive, expansion at FDR<0.05 versus reference and all other wells, an odds ratio above 5, and a frequency above 0.1% in two replicate wells were required. A clonotype was called cross-reactive if it was significantly expanded both in SARS-CoV-2 spike wells and in at least one common cold coronavirus spike condition. Levenshtein distance calculated with the stringdist R package was used to assess CDR3 similarity, and unrooted trees were constructed with ape in R 3.6.1. TCRdb took this table from immuneACCESS and kept in-frame rearrangements with V and J called. Such tables lack part of the clones; where checked against another copy, unresolved V genes explain under half of the gap, and the rest is unexplained. Clonal size and the V and J genes are those of that table, whereas D and trimming came from the DNA. This sample lists over 9,000 clones; approximately 72% were detected once. Of the sample, about a tenth is held by the ten largest clones.

A note on this clone: It has no known antigen specificity. No clone much larger than this one lies a single base away; base qualities are absent.

The source material was CD4+ T cells from PBMCs cultured without peptide, sampled after COVID-19 vaccination. The chain employs TRBV3-1 (or the pseudogene TRBV3-2) and TRBJ2-5; the D gene cannot be resolved reliably. This clonotype was sampled from a human donor who received a COVID-19 vaccine. This receptor carries the CDR3 CASSQSVETQYF. At the DNA level, the sequence is TGTGCCAGCAGCCAGTCGGTGGAGACCCAGTACTTC.